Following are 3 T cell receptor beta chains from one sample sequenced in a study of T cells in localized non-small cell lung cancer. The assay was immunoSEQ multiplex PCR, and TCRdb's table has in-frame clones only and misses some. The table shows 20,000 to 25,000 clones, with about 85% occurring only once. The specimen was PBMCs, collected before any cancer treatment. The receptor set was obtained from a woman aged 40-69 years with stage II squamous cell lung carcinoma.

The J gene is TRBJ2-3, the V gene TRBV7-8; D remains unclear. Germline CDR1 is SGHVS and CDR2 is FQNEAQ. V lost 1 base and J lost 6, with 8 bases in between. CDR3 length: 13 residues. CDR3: CASSLEGLDTQYF. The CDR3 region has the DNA TGTGCCAGCAGCTTAGAAGGGTTGGATACGCAGTATTTT.

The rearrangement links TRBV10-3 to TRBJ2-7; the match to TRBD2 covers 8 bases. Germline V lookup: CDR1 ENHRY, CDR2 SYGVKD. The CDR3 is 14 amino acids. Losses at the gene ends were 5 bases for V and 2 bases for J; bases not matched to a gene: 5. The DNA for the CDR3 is TGTGCCATCAGTCACCGACTAGCGCCCTACGAGCAGTACTTC. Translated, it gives CAISHRLAPYEQYF.

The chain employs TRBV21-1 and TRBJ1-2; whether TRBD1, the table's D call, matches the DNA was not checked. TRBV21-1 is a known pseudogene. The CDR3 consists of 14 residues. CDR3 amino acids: CASTLILDSYGYTF. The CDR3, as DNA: TGTGCCAGCACCCTAATTTTAGACAGTTATGGCTACACCTTC.